Following are 19 T cell receptor beta chains from one sample sequenced in a study of shared clonotypes between healthy human individuals. CD8 cells regarded as naive lacked CD45RO, were positively chosen for CCR7, and omitted terminally differentiated effector memory CD45RA+ cells. The table came from immunoSEQ multiplex PCR; TCRdb's copy has only in-frame clones and leaves some out. Here the sample spans around 2.1 million clones, just over 90% being singletons. The sequenced sample consisted of naive CD8+ T cells from PBMCs. These receptor sequences come from a man aged 18 to 30 in good health. Some clones in this sample may be carry-over from other donors' samples.

The genes are TRBV5-1 and TRBJ2-1; no clear D gene. Trimming shortened V by 0 bases and J by 6 bases, and 16 bases separated the two germline ends. Germline V gene sequence: CDR1 SGHRS, CDR2 YFSETQ. This CDR3 has 16 residues. The CDR3: CASSLVRAAAGNEQFF. The CDR3 DNA is TGCGCCAGCAGCTTGGTCCGGGCCGCAGCCGGCAATGAGCAGTTCTTC.

The chain has TRBV19 and TRBJ1-1; the match to TRBD1 covers 10 bases. The CDR3 is 15 amino acids. Germline trimming cut 6 bases from V and 1 base from J; bases unmatched to any gene: 5. Germline V gene data show CDR1 as LNHDA and CDR2 as SQIVND (reference sequence). This CDR3 reads CASSTGQGTNTEAFF. The CDR3 DNA reads as TGTGCCAGTAGCACGGGACAGGGGACGAACACTGAAGCTTTCTTT. The complete variable domain, with remaining parts taken from reference TRBV19 and TRBJ1-1, reads DGGITQSPKYLFRKEGQNVTLSCEQNLNHDAMYWYRQDPGQGLRLIYYSQIVNDFQKGDIAEGYSVSREKKESFPLTVTSAQKNPTAFYLCASSTGQGTNTEAFFGQGTRLTVV.

The chain links TRBV7-3 to TRBJ1-2; no reliable D call. The CDR3 is 15 amino acids. Germline values: CDR1 SGHTA, CDR2 FQGTGA. V dropped 5 bases and J dropped 6 bases, with 19 bases sitting between them. The CDR3 sequence is CASSPTQSPPDGYTF. CDR3 sequence (DNA): TGTGCCAGCAGCCCGACACAGAGCCCTCCCGATGGCTACACCTTC.

This clone was counted between two and nine times. The J gene is TRBJ1-1, the V gene TRBV10-3, with D unclear. V gave up 4 bases and J gave up 1 base, with 13 bases separating them. This CDR3 comprises 15 residues. The germline V gene has CDR1 ENHRY and CDR2 SYGVKD. CDR3 sequence: CAISATEMSNTEAFF. The CDR3 DNA is TGTGCCATCAGTGCCACGGAGATGTCGAACACTGAAGCTTTCTTT.

The V and J genes are TRBV28 and TRBJ2-2; no firm D call. This CDR3 is built from 17 residues. CDR1 is MDHEN, CDR2 SYDVKM, per germline. Trimming shortened V by 6 bases and J by 5 bases, and 22 bases separated the two germline ends. CDR3 in DNA: TGTGCCAGCAGCCCCCCGGGCTCCCGGGTAGGGACCGGGGAGCTGTTTTTT. Amino acids: CASSPPGSRVGTGELFF. Full variable domain (missing parts from reference TRBV28 and TRBJ2-2): DVKVTQSSRYLVKRTGEKVFLECVQDMDHENMFWYRQDPGLGLRLIYFSYDVKMKEKGDIPEGYSVSREKKERFSLILESASTNQTSMYLCASSPPGSRVGTGELFFGEGSRLTVL.

This clone was counted a single time. This chain connects TRBV5-6 to TRBJ2-3; tentative D call: TRBD1 (5 bases). Germline CDR1 and CDR2: SGHDT and YYEEEE. The CDR3 totals 14 residues. The V end was cut by 3 bases, the J end by 1 base, with 9 bases between. The CDR3, as DNA: TGTGCCAGCAGCTCAGGGTCTGGCACAGATACGCAGTATTTT. Translation gives CASSSGSGTDTQYF.

The rearrangement joins TRBV6-5 to TRBJ2-2; D not certain. CDR1 and CDR2 from the germline V gene are MNHEY and SVGAGI. This CDR3 spans 13 amino acids. V shed 7 bases and J shed 9 bases, with 15 bases lying between them. The CDR3 region has the DNA TGTGCCAGCACCACCCGGCCCTCCCGGGAGCTGTTTTTT. This sequence encodes CASTTRPSRELFF.

As to this clone: The sample contains more than one DNA sequence encoding this CDR3. The chain carries TRBV2 and TRBJ2-1, with D tentatively TRBD2 (5 bases). V gave up 5 bases and J gave up 4 bases, with 6 bases separating them. This CDR3 spans 12 amino acids. Germline-derived CDR1 and CDR2 are SNHLY and FYNNEI. CDR3 in DNA: TGTGCCAGCAGTCCGGGATACAATGAGCAGTTCTTC. As protein: CASSPGYNEQFF.

This clone was counted between two and nine times. This chain links TRBV30 with TRBJ1-1; 7 bases line up with TRBD1. With V trimmed by 0 bases and J by 5 bases, 6 bases remained unmatched. From germline, CDR1 is GTSNPN and CDR2 SVGIG (reference sequence). The CDR3 is 14 amino acids. Written as DNA, the CDR3 is TGTGCCTGGAGTGTACGAGGGGGCCGAACTGAAGCTTTCTTT. This encodes CAWSVRGGRTEAFF.

The rearrangement joins TRBV4-1 to TRBJ1-2; D remains ambiguous. This CDR3 comprises 15 residues. Germline values: CDR1 MGHRA, CDR2 YSYEKL. V lost 0 bases, J lost 3 bases, and 11 bases lay in between. The CDR3 is CASSQERRAYYGYTF. CDR3 sequence (DNA): TGCGCCAGCAGCCAAGAAAGAAGGGCCTACTATGGCTACACCTTC.

This chain connects TRBV7-3 to TRBJ1-1, with D unresolved. Germline CDR1 reads SGHTA; CDR2 reads FQGTGA. V lost 5 bases, J lost 4 bases, and 20 bases lay in between. This CDR3 has 16 residues. Here the CDR3 reads CASSPRAVGLRTEAFF. In DNA, the CDR3 is TGTGCCAGCAGCCCCCGGGCAGTGGGATTGCGCACTGAAGCTTTCTTT.

In the case of this clone: The same CDR3 can be traced to other DNA sequences in this sample. This chain links TRBV28 with TRBJ1-5; D gene uncertain. CDR1 is MDHEN, CDR2 SYDVKM, per germline. This CDR3 region has 14 residues. Trimming shortened V by 2 bases and J by 0 bases, and 5 bases separated the two germline ends. The CDR3 here is CASSLPYSNQPQHF. The CDR3 coding sequence is TGTGCCAGCAGTTTACCCTATAGCAATCAGCCCCAGCATTTT. Full variable domain (rest looked up from reference TRBV28 and TRBJ1-5): DVKVTQSSRYLVKRTGEKVFLECVQDMDHENMFWYRQDPGLGLRLIYFSYDVKMKEKGDIPEGYSVSREKKERFSLILESASTNQTSMYLCASSLPYSNQPQHFGDGTRLSIL.

V and J are TRBV28 and TRBJ2-3; tentative D call: TRBD1 (5 bases). Germline V gives CDR1 MDHEN, CDR2 SYDVKM. Trimming stripped 3 bases from V and 2 bases from J, with 18 bases between. The CDR3 is 17 amino acids. CDR3 loop: CASSFRRTYLDTDTQYF. CDR3 bases: TGTGCCAGCAGTTTTCGTCGGACATACTTGGACACAGATACGCAGTATTTT.

This clone has a single count. The V call is TRBV6-5, the J call TRBJ2-7, with 7 bases identical to TRBD2. This CDR3 spans 15 amino acids. V gave up 6 bases and J gave up 1 base; unmatched junction bases: 9. Germline V gene sequence: CDR1 MNHEY, CDR2 SVGAGI. As DNA, the CDR3 is TGTGCCAGCAGCGATGAGACTAGCTCATCCTACGAGCAGTACTTC. It codes for CASSDETSSSYEQYF.

The chain joins TRBV7-9 to TRBJ1-4; D is ambiguous. Germline assignment: CDR1 SEHNR and CDR2 FQNEAQ (reference sequence). The CDR3 contains 15 residues. Trimming took 1 base from V and 3 from J, leaving 9 bases between them. CDR3 sequence: CASSLVRNSNEKLFF. CDR3 nucleotide sequence: TGTGCCAGCAGCTTAGTGCGAAATTCTAATGAAAAACTGTTTTTT.

Notes on this clone: This sample includes further DNA sequences coding for the same CDR3. The V call is TRBV7-2, the J call TRBJ2-7; possibly TRBD1 for D (6 bases). The CDR3 totals 12 residues. Germline lookup yields CDR1 SGHTA and CDR2 FQGNSA. V dropped 6 bases and J dropped 4 bases, with 10 bases sitting between them. Here the CDR3 reads CASSYTGYEQYF. The DNA for the CDR3 is TGTGCCAGCAGTTATACAGGGTACGAGCAGTACTTC.

The chain uses TRBV29-1 and TRBJ2-7; tentatively, D is TRBD1 (6 bases). Deletions cut 4 bases from V and 5 bases from J, with 9 bases between. Germline V gives CDR1 SQVTM, CDR2 ANQGSEA. There are 11 residues in the CDR3. CDR3 sequence reads: CSVARDNEQYF. The CDR3 nucleotides read TGCAGCGTTGCGAGGGACAACGAGCAGTACTTC.

The chain couples TRBV7-7 to TRBJ2-5, with D unclear. TRBJ2-7 matches the DNA end more closely, so the J call is doubtful. The germline gives CDR1 SSHAT, CDR2 FNYEAQ (reference sequence). CDR3 length: 15 residues. The CDR3 DNA reads TGTGCCAGCAGCTTAGCAGGGTTAGGCATTTACGAGCAGTACTTC. This sequence encodes CASSLAGLGIYEQYF.

The DNA for the CDR3 is TGTGCCAGCAGTTCAATTCGGGTCCGGGGCACAGATACGCAGTATTTT. It codes for CASSSIRVRGTDTQYF. The V gene is TRBV27, the J gene TRBJ2-3; D is undetermined. Germline-derived CDR1 and CDR2 are MNHEY and SMNVEV (reference sequence). CDR3 length: 16 residues. V was pared by 4 bases and J by 1 base, with 15 bases between.